This passage covers 20 T cell receptor beta chains from one sample sequenced in a study of T cells in Graves' hyperthyroidism and ophthalmopathy. What was amplified from RNA transcripts were TCR beta CDR3 regions. First-round RT-PCR of the TCR CDR3 relied on the HTBI primer set. MiXCR was run by TCRdb on the multiplex PCR reads, yielding one entry per CDR3 protein. The data show 480,000 or so distinct CDR3 sequences, 35% to 50% seen once. The sequencing sample was made of peripheral blood or thyroid tissue (not recorded which). The receptors shown here come from an adult woman with Graves' disease, either hyperthyroidism or ophthalmopathy (not recorded which).

Note on this clonotype: The final CDR3 position lacks the conserved phenylalanine or tryptophan, pointing to a likely read error. Because the CDR3's place on the DNA is in doubt, the DNA is left out and the CDR3 is given as listed by TCRdb. The chain joins TRBV7-9 to TRBJ1-4; the tabulated D call, TRBD1, remains unverified against the DNA. The CDR3 contains 11 residues when both ends are counted. Germline V gives CDR1 SEHNR, CDR2 FQNEAQ (reference sequence). The chain's CDR3 is CASSPGTEGFS.

The chain combines TRBV20-1 with TRBJ2-5; TRBD1 is a possible D gene (5 bases). The germline gives CDR1 DFQATT, CDR2 SNEGSKA (reference sequence). Deletions cut 2 bases from V and 1 base from J, with 17 bases between. This CDR3 has 16 residues. The CDR3 region is CSARMRWARVQETQYF. The CDR3 DNA follows: TGCAGTGCTAGAATGCGTTGGGCCAGGGTCCAAGAGACCCAGTACTTC.

This clonotype was counted ten times or more. The V call is TRBV5-5, the J call TRBJ1-2; D uncertain. The CDR3 runs to 12 residues. V was clipped by 0 bases and J by 7 bases, with 7 bases between them. CDR1 SGHKS and CDR2 YYEKEE come from the germline V gene (reference sequence). DNA of the CDR3: TGTGCCAGCAGCTTGGCAGGACCTGGCTACACCTTC. This gives the protein CASSLAGPGYTF.

There are a few counts of this clonotype. This chain uses TRBV29-1 with TRBJ2-5; 9 bases match TRBD2. The CDR3 is made up of 14 amino acids. The V segment lost 6 bases and the J segment 5 bases; nucleotides outside the gene matches: 10. Per germline, CDR1 SQVTM and CDR2 ANQGSEA. Here the CDR3 DNA reads TGCAGCGTGGAGACCGGGACTAGCTTGGAGACCCAGTACTTC. This translates into CSVETGTSLETQYF.

The V call is TRBV7-3, the J call TRBJ1-5, with D maybe TRBD1 (5 bases). The ends were cut back, 5 bases at V and 5 bases at J, with 13 bases in the middle. Germline assignment: CDR1 SGHTA and CDR2 FQGTGA. There are 14 residues in the CDR3. CDR3 sequence: CASSGDGLYQPQHF. Here the CDR3 DNA reads TGTGCCAGCAGCGGGGACGGATTATATCAGCCCCAGCATTTT.

As regards this clonotype: Since a much larger clone is just one base distant, this may be a read error. The chain recombines TRBV12-3 or TRBV12-4 with TRBJ2-5; 8 bases are shared with TRBD1. CDR3 length: 15 residues. CDR3: CASSLRQGIQEPQYF. In DNA form, the CDR3 reads TGTGCCAGCAGTTTACGACAGGGGATCCAAGAGCCCCAGTACTTC.

A word on this clonotype: In this CDR3 the conserved last residue, phenylalanine or tryptophan, is missing, so a read error is likely. It is unclear where the CDR3 begins or ends on the DNA, so no DNA is shown, and the CDR3 is as TCRdb lists it. The gene calls are TRBV20-1 and TRBJ2-5; no DNA check was done on the table's D call, TRBD1. The CDR3 sequence runs 16 residues, both termini included. Germline CDR1 and CDR2: DFQATT and SNEGSKA (reference sequence). This chain's CDR3 is CSAREGTNRHGYTFGS.

This chain joins TRBV29-1 and TRBJ1-4; 8 bases map to TRBD1. Trimming at V came to 7 bases and at J to 7 bases, leaving 5 bases not matched to a gene. Germline CDR1 reads SQVTM; CDR2 reads ANQGSEA. The CDR3 has 12 residues. The DNA of the CDR3 is TGCAGCGCGGGACAGGTCGGTGAAAAACTGTTTTTT. This translates into CSAGQVGEKLFF.

V usage is TRBV2 and J usage is TRBJ2-7; D gene uncertain. V shed 0 bases and J shed 5 bases, with 11 bases lying between them. The CDR3 consists of 14 residues. Per the germline V gene, CDR1 is SNHLY and CDR2 is FYNNEI. CDR3: CASSEASPRNEQYF. CDR3 in DNA: TGTGCCAGCAGTGAAGCTAGCCCCCGCAACGAGCAGTACTTC. The variable domain in full, with the rest retrieved from reference TRBV2 and TRBJ2-7, is EPEVTQTPSHQVTQMGQEVILRCVPISNHLYFYWYRQILGQKVEFLVSFYNNEISEKSEIFDDQFSVERPDGSNFTLKIRSTKLEDSAMYFCASSEASPRNEQYFGPGTRLTVT.

Remarks on this clonotype: The CDR3 end shows no conserved phenylalanine or tryptophan, and so a read error is likely. V usage is TRBV7-3 and J usage is TRBJ2-5; D unclear. Germline V lookup: CDR1 SGHTA, CDR2 FQGTGA. CDR3 length: 15 residues. Trimming stripped 5 bases from V and 5 bases from J, with 18 bases between. The chain's CDR3 is CASSLNRSPQETQYL. CDR3 coding DNA: TGTGCCAGCAGCCTCAATAGGTCGCCACAGGAGACCCAGTACCTC.

This clonotype came up many times. The rearrangement uses TRBV7-2 and TRBJ2-7, with 7 bases lining up with TRBD2. Germline V gene data show CDR1 as SGHTA and CDR2 as FQGNSA. This CDR3 is 13 amino acids long. With V trimmed by 2 bases and J by 3 bases, 1 base remained unmatched. Here the CDR3 DNA reads TGTGCCAGCAGCTTAAGGGACTACTACGAGCAGTACTTC. It specifies CASSLRDYYEQYF.

The rearrangement uses TRBV29-1 and TRBJ1-6; D not resolved. V was pared by 1 base and J by 9 bases, with 10 bases between. The length of the CDR3 is 13 residues. The germline CDR1 and CDR2 sequences are SQVTM and ANQGSEA. The CDR3 nucleotides are TGCAGCGTTGAAGGGGGTGAGGGTTCACCCCTCCACTTT. Its translation is CSVEGGEGSPLHF.

J is TRBJ1-4 and V is TRBV7-6, with 8 nucleotides matching TRBD1. V was clipped by 5 bases and J by 7 bases; unmatched bases: 15. The V gene's germline CDR1 is SGHVS and CDR2 FNYEAQ. The CDR3 loop spans 17 amino acids. The CDR3 nucleotides read TGTGCCAGCAGCAAGGACCCCCTTACAGGGGGAGGTGAAAAACTGTTTTTT. It codes for CASSKDPLTGGGEKLFF.

This clonotype was observed many times. This rearrangement joins TRBV10-3 to TRBJ2-3, with 14 bases that match TRBD2. V dropped 10 bases and J dropped 8; count of bases not matched to a gene: 8. CDR1 is ENHRY, CDR2 SYGVKD, per germline. There are 14 residues in the CDR3. CDR3 sequence: CATRLAGGNGTQYF. CDR3 in DNA: TGTGCCACCCGACTAGCGGGAGGGAATGGTACGCAGTATTTT.

This clonotype was observed a few times. The chain couples TRBV15 to TRBJ1-3, with D perhaps TRBD1 (5 bases). The CDR3 runs to 17 residues. Looked up from germline, CDR1 is LNHNV and CDR2 is YYDKDF (reference sequence). V lost 0 bases and J 0 bases, leaving 12 bases between the germline ends. This CDR3 is CATSRDGAARSGNTIYF. In nucleotides, the CDR3 is TGTGCCACCAGCAGAGATGGGGCCGCGCGCTCTGGAAACACCATATATTTT.

This clonotype was recorded at least ten times. V and J are TRBV20-1 and TRBJ1-2; TRBD1 might be the D (5 bases). Germline CDR1 reads DFQATT; CDR2 reads SNEGSKA (reference sequence). The CDR3 length is 15 residues. Trimming took off 1 base at V and 2 bases at J, with 14 bases between the two ends. CDR3 region: CSARGLQDTNYGYTF. The CDR3 nucleotides are TGCAGTGCTAGAGGCCTACAGGACACCAACTATGGCTACACCTTC.

The V call is TRBV15, the J call TRBJ2-7, with D hard to call. This CDR3 has 15 residues. Germline V gene sequence: CDR1 LNHNV, CDR2 YYDKDF (reference sequence). V was pared by 1 base and J by 4 bases, with 14 bases between. CDR3 nucleotide sequence: TGTGCCACCAGCAGAGTCAGGACCAGCAAGTACGAGCAGTACTTC. It specifies CATSRVRTSKYEQYF.

This clonotype was observed many times. The chain combines TRBV20-1 with TRBJ2-5, with D tentatively TRBD2 (7 bases). Germline-derived CDR1 and CDR2 are DFQATT and SNEGSKA (reference sequence). Trimming shortened V by 1 base and J by 4 bases, and 16 bases separated the two germline ends. The CDR3 covers 15 residues. Here the CDR3 reads CSARGLGGPGETQYF. The DNA for the CDR3 is TGCAGTGCTAGAGGATTGGGGGGGCCGGGAGAGACCCAGTACTTC.

The V call is TRBV7-9, the J call TRBJ2-5; the D gene could be TRBD1 or TRBD2 (6 bases each). CDR3 size: 16 residues. The germline V gene encodes CDR1 SEHNR and CDR2 FQNEAQ (reference sequence). Trimming shortened V by 4 bases and J by 1 base, and 16 bases separated the two germline ends. The CDR3 sequence is CASSSGAGFIQETQYF. In nucleotides, the CDR3 is TGTGCCAGCAGCTCGGGGGCGGGGTTTATCCAAGAGACCCAGTACTTC.

This rearrangement joins TRBV7-3 to TRBJ2-1; 7 bases fit TRBD2. V lost 2 bases to trimming and J lost 5 bases; unmatched junction nucleotides: 6. CDR1 and CDR2 (germline): SGHTA, FQGTGA. This CDR3 region has 15 residues. CDR3 in amino acids: CASSLAAGLDNEQFF. Written as DNA, the CDR3 is TGTGCCAGCAGCTTAGCAGCGGGATTGGACAATGAGCAGTTCTTC. The full variable domain, rest sourced from reference TRBV7-3 and TRBJ2-1, is GAGVSQTPSNKVTEKGKYVELRCDPISGHTALYWYRQSLGQGPEFLIYFQGTGAADDSGLPNDRFFAVRPEGSVSTLKIQRTERGDSAVYLCASSLAAGLDNEQFFGPGTRLTVL.